This TCR beta chain is drawn from a study of OX40 agonist ivuxolimab in advanced cancers. Produced via immunoSEQ multiplex PCR; TCRdb's table is partial and in-frame only. The data hold under 70,000 clones, with roughly 88% observed a single time. General study results and limits: Expanded clones belonging to CD8+ T cells outnumbered, on average, those of CD4+.

In the case of this clone: No antigen is known for it.

Germline V gene sequence: CDR1 MNHEY, CDR2 SVGAGI. With V trimmed by 7 bases and J by 7 bases, 10 bases remained unmatched. The CDR3 runs to 15 residues. The sequencing here drew on CD4+ or CD8+ T cells sorted from blood, taken in a trial of the OX40 agonist ivuxolimab. The TCR sequence derives from an adult with an advanced solid tumor such as melanoma, head and neck, liver or kidney cancer. The chain joins TRBV6-5 to TRBJ1-2; 12 bases align to TRBD1. In DNA form, the CDR3 reads TGTGCCAGCACCAACCCGGGACAGGGGGCAAGTGGCTACACCTTC. It is translated as CASTNPGQGASGYTF.